The subject of this entry is one T cell receptor (beta chain). The target of this receptor is not known. Base-call qualities are not available, and no considerably larger clone is one nucleotide away. Receptor amplification or capture employed PCR. TCRdb shows the sequencer as Illumina HiSeq 4000. High-throughput sequencing was used to profile the TCR beta-chain CDR3 region of every patient. The original pipeline was this. CDR3 differences across clinicopathological groups were used to build a classifier for discriminating distant-metastatic papillary thyroid cancer patients. To measure repertoire diversity the researchers used the Shannon index, while the Morisita-Horn index served to gauge how similar the tumor and blood repertoires were. Using fastp trimming at Q25 and MiXCR clonotype assembly, TCRdb reanalyzed the public sequencing data and kept in-frame beta chains. The V and J calls and clone size come from TCRdb's table, not from the authors' own analysis. The table for this sample lists about 17,000 clones; around 26% of them were counted only once. The ten largest clonotypes hold about 13% of the sample.

The germline V gene gives CDR1 as SGHTA and CDR2 as FQGNSA. Taken from cysteine to phenylalanine, the CDR3 has 14 residues. Of all the DNA, just the CDR3 is kept, 42 bases in frame from base 1. V is clipped by 0 bases and J by 7 bases, and the sequence between their germline boundaries is 13 bases long. This record comes from a study of metastatic and nonmetastatic thyroid tumors (dated by TCRdb to the early 2020s). Context from the whole study: For patients with malignant and with benign thyroid disease, the researchers compared repertoires between peripheral blood samples and tumor or nodule tissue samples. Paper-wide results and their limitations: TCR beta diversity was reported as significantly higher in malignant tumors than in benign nodules, in both blood and tumor samples.

None of the patients had been given any treatment before thyroid surgery. Using T-cell receptor beta sequencing, the study looked back at clinical samples from patients collected from the early 2010s to the late 2010s. Sequencing was performed on tumor tissue. The rearranged chain carries TRBV7-2 and TRBJ2-7; the D region possibly corresponds to TRBD1 (5 bases align). This receptor was obtained from a female donor with papillary thyroid cancer or a benign thyroid nodule (not recorded which). Some clones in this sample may be carry-over from other donors' samples. DNA sequence: TGTGCCAGCAGCTTAGCAGGGGCTTCGAGGGAGCAGTACTTC. It translates as CASSLAGASREQYF.